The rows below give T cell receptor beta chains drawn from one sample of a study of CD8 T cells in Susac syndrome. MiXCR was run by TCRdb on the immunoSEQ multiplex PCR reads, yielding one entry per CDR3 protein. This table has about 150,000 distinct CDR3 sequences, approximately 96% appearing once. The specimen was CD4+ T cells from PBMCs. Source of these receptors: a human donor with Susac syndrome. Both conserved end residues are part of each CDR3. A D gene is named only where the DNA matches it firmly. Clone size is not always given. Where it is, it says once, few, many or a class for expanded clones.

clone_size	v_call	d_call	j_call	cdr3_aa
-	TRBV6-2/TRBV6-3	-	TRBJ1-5	CASSQRESGPQHF
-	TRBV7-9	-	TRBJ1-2	CASSLEGHYGYTF
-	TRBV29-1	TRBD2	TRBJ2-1	CSVGLAGENNEQFF
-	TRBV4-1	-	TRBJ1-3	CATAPGAVRGNTIYF
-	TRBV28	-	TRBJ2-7	CATRQGKQPYEQYF
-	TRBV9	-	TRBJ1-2	CASSVGGGDYGYTF
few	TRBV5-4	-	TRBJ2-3	CASSLETDTQYF
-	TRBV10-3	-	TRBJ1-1	CAISEDDIGEAFF
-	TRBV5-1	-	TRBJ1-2	CASSSHGALDGYTF
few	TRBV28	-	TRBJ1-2	CASSLRSNYGYTF
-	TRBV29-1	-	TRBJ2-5	CSVEIVQKETQYF
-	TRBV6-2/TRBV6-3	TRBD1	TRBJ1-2	CASSWTGDTYGYTF
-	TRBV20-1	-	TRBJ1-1	CSASIRNTEAFF
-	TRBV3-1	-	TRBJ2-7	CASSQVAREQYF
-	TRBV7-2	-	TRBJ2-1	CASSPGGQRAQYNEQFF
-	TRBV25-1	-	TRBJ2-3	CASSERGVTQYF
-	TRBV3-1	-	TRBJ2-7	CASSQEGWARVYEQYF
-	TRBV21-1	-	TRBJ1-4	CASSKGRNNEKLFF
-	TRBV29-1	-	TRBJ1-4	CSVTTGIRNEKLFF
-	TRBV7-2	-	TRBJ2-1	CASSLAGVNEQFF
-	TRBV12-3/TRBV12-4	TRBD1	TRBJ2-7	CASSPAGTGKYEQYF
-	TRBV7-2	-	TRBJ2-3	CASSLTRGPDTQYF
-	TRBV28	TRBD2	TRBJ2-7	CASSTSVYEQYF
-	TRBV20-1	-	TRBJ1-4	CSARVGPEKLFF
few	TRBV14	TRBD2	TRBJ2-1	CASSLLVGGRDYNEQFF
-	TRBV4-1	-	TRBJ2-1	CASSQVGLLENYNEQFF
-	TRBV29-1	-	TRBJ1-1	CSVEGQANTEAFF
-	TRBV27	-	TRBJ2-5	CASSFGAEMETQYF
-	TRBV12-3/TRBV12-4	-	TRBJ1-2	CASSLVGRGSGYTF
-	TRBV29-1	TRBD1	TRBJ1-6	CSVATGSNSPLHF
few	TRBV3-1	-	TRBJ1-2	CASSPTENYGYTF
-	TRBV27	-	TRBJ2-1	CASSLGIGEQFF
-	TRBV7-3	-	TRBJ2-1	CASSLKGPFNEQFF
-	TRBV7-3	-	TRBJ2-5	CASSLSGERETQYF
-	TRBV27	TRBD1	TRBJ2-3	CASHGQGRGDTQYF
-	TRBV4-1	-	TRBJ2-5	CASSQGQVPKETQYF
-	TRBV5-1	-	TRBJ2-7	CASSNRDPSYEQYF
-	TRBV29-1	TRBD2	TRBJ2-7	CSVRLAGGTYEQYF
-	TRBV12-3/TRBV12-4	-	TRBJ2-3	CASSNADTQYF
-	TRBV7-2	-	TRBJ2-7	CASSTGPVRSSYEQYF
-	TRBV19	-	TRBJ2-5	CASKLAPAGETQYF
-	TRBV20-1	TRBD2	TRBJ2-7	CSARIAGPGYEQYF
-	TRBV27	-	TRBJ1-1	CASSLKRGVNTEAFF
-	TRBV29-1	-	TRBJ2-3	CSVVAQVGRDTQYF
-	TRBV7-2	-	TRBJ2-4	CASSLAVLGENIQYF